The rows below give T cell receptor beta chains drawn from one sample of a study of human T cells and chemical hapten exposure. TCRdb fed the RACE reads into MiXCR, producing one record per CDR3 protein. This sample has about 130,000 distinct CDR3 sequences; around 8.2% occur once, and the top ten carry around 2%. The sequenced material came from whole blood. The receptors originated from a male donor in good health. Some clones in this sample may be carry-over from other donors' samples. Both conserved end residues are part of each CDR3. The D gene is left open where the match is weak. Rows give clone size only sometimes, using once, few, many, or a class for an expanded clone.

size	J	D	V	DNA	CDR3
few	TRBJ1-5	TRBD1	TRBV20-1	TGCAGTGCTAAAGCGACAGGGATCTCTTATAGCAATCAGCCCCAGCATTTT	CSAKATGISYSNQPQHF
many	TRBJ2-5	TRBD2	TRBV25-1	TGTGCCAGCAGTATTACTAGCGGGGCTGGAGAGACCCAGTACTTC	CASSITSGAGETQYF
many	TRBJ1-1	.	TRBV29-1	TGCAGCGCCACCAAAGACGACACTGAAGCTTTCTTT	CSATKDDTEAFF
.	TRBJ1-4	.	TRBV12-3/TRBV12-4	TGTGACAGCAGTTTTCCCGGGGGAGGCGAAAAACTGTTTTTT	CDSSFPGGGEKLFF
.	TRBJ1-2	TRBD1	TRBV6-5	TGTGCCAGCAGCCCCATAACGGGACAGGGAGGAGATGGCTACACCTTC	CASSPITGQGGDGYTF
.	TRBJ1-3	TRBD1	TRBV7-9	TGTGCCAGCAGCCCGCACGACAGGGGGGGTTCTGGAAACACCATATATTTT	CASSPHDRGGSGNTIYF
few	TRBJ2-7	TRBD1	TRBV4-1	TGCGCCAGCAGCCAGACCGGGACAGGGCAGGACGAGCAGTACTTC	CASSQTGTGQDEQYF
medium-sized	TRBJ2-1	TRBD2	TRBV6-4	TGTGCCAGCAGTGACTCTAGCGGGGGGGCCAATGAGCAGTTCTTC	CASSDSSGGANEQFF
many	TRBJ2-7	TRBD2	TRBV2	TGTGCCAGCAGTACGACTAGCGGTAACTCCTACGAGCAGTACTTC	CASSTTSGNSYEQYF
few	TRBJ2-6	.	TRBV19	TGTGCCGCTCGTCGGGAGGGGGCCAACGTCCTGACTTTC	CAARREGANVLTF
few	TRBJ1-1	TRBD1	TRBV6-2/TRBV6-3	TGTGCCAGCAGCCGTCCCGGGACAGGGTGGACTGAAGCTTTCTTT	CASSRPGTGWTEAFF
few	TRBJ1-2	TRBD1	TRBV27	TGTGCCAGCAGTTTATCGGGCAGGGGGCCTAACTATGGCTACACCTTC	CASSLSGRGPNYGYTF
.	TRBJ1-2	.	TRBV7-2	TGTGCCAGCAGCTTAGTTATGAGCCCACCGGACGGCTATGGCTACACCTTC	CASSLVMSPPDGYGYTF
few	TRBJ2-7	TRBD1	TRBV4-3	TGCGCCAGCAGCCAAGCCAGGACAGGGCGATCCTCCTACGAGCAGTACTTC	CASSQARTGRSSYEQYF
few	TRBJ2-3	.	TRBV18	TGTGCCAGCTCACCAGGGTCCGCCCTGAGCACAGATACGCAGTATTTT	CASSPGSALSTDTQYF
many	TRBJ2-1	.	TRBV4-1	TGCGCCAGCAGCCAGGGGGACGGCTACAATGAGCAGTTCTTC	CASSQGDGYNEQFF
many	TRBJ2-4	TRBD1	TRBV7-6	TGTGCCAGCAGCTTACAGGGGGCCGGCAATAATGACATTCAGTACTTC	CASSLQGAGNNDIQYF
.	TRBJ2-7	.	TRBV7-2	TGTGCCAGCAGCTCGGACTGGAGCTCCTACGAGCAGTACTTC	CASSSDWSSYEQYF
many	TRBJ2-5	.	TRBV6-6	TGTGCCAGCAGTCCCCCAGGGTGGGACCAAGAGACCCAGTACTTC	CASSPPGWDQETQYF
few	TRBJ1-2	.	TRBV9	TGTGCCAGCAGCCCAGGGACTTTCTATGGCTACACCTTC	CASSPGTFYGYTF
.	TRBJ2-2	.	TRBV3-1	TGTGCCAGCAGCCAAGGGTCTGCTACCGGGGAGCTGTTTTTT	CASSQGSATGELFF
many	TRBJ2-7	TRBD2	TRBV18	TGTGCCAGCTCATCGACCAGCTCCGGAATGGGACTAGCGGGCGAGCAGTACTTC	CASSSTSSGMGLAGEQYF